The 16 T cell receptor beta chains reported below all come from one sample, sequenced in a study of blood T cell repertoires in COVID-19. Only in-frame clones appear in the TCRdb table, and some are missing; sequencing was by immunoSEQ multiplex PCR. The sample carries about 75,000 clones, about 91% recorded once. What was sequenced was peripheral blood. The receptors stem from a woman between 50 and 59 years old with acute or convalescent COVID-19.

The chain combines TRBV7-9 with TRBJ2-1; 11 bases line up with TRBD1. CDR3 length: 15 amino acids. The germline V gene encodes CDR1 SEHNR and CDR2 FQNEAQ (reference sequence). After removal of 7 bases from V and 2 bases from J, the junction contained 4 bases not matched to a gene. The CDR3 sequence: CASNPGQGAYNEQFF. For the CDR3, the DNA is TGTGCCAGCAATCCGGGACAGGGGGCCTACAATGAGCAGTTCTTC.

There are a few counts of this clone. CDR3 nucleotides: TGTGCCAGTAGTACCGCCGGGAGTTTGTATGACACCATATATTTT. It yields the protein CASSTAGSLYDTIYF. The chain recombines TRBV19 with TRBJ1-3; D is ambiguous. The CDR3 loop spans 15 amino acids. Germline lookup yields CDR1 LNHDA and CDR2 SQIVND (reference sequence). The V and J ends lost 4 bases and 8 bases respectively, with 18 bases between them.

The chain is built from TRBV24-1 and TRBJ1-2; 8 bases match TRBD1. V dropped 4 bases and J dropped 7; count of bases not matched to a gene: 10. Germline values: CDR1 KGHDR, CDR2 SFDVKD. This CDR3 is 15 amino acids long. CDR3 DNA: TGTGCCACCAGTGACCCTCGGACAGGGAGAAGTGGCTACACCTTC. Translating it yields CATSDPRTGRSGYTF.

In this sample, this clone turned up once. The chain carries TRBV6-2 or TRBV6-3 and TRBJ1-5; weak D call: TRBD1 (5 bases). Trimming took 3 bases from V and 5 from J, leaving 20 bases between them. This CDR3 has 17 residues. Germline V CDR1 and CDR2: MNHEY, SVGEGT. CDR3 sequence (DNA): TGTGCCAGCAGTTATAAGCGTGGCAGGACAACGGATCAGCCCCAGCATTTT. Protein product: CASSYKRGRTTDQPQHF.

V is TRBV19 and J is TRBJ1-2, with 9 bases identical to TRBD1. The CDR3 is made up of 15 amino acids. V trimming: 5 bases; J trimming: 5 bases; junction bases outside the gene matches: 9. CDR1 is LNHDA and CDR2 is SQIVND in the germline V gene (reference sequence). DNA for the CDR3: TGTGCCAGTAGTGGGGTTGGGACAGGGACTTATGGCTACACCTTC. Translated, it gives CASSGVGTGTYGYTF.

The chain is built from TRBV5-4 and TRBJ2-3; the D gene is possibly TRBD2 (5 bases). The CDR3 sequence is 15 residues long. V was clipped by 4 bases and J by 5 bases, with 17 bases between them. Germline CDR1 is SGHNT and CDR2 is YYREEE (reference sequence). CDR3 amino acids: CASSTTTRAGDTQYF. CDR3 sequence (DNA): TGTGCCAGCAGCACCACTACGCGGGCGGGAGATACGCAGTATTTT.

This chain links TRBV24-1 with TRBJ2-5, with D possibly being TRBD1 (6 bases). V was cut by 3 bases and J by 1 base, with 11 bases left in between. This CDR3 is built from 15 residues. Germline V lookup: CDR1 KGHDR, CDR2 SFDVKD. The CDR3 DNA follows: TGTGCCACCAGTGATAGCAGGGGATTCCAAGAGACCCAGTACTTC. It encodes CATSDSRGFQETQYF.

This clone was counted a few times. The V call is TRBV5-1, the J call TRBJ1-4, with 8 bases identical to TRBD1. Looked up from germline, CDR1 is SGHRS and CDR2 is YFSETQ. J lost 1 base, V lost 4 bases, and 6 bases had no gene match. This CDR3 is 16 amino acids long. CDR3 protein: CASSAGQGGTNEKLFF. CDR3 nucleotide sequence: TGCGCCAGCAGCGCAGGACAGGGAGGAACTAATGAAAAACTGTTTTTT. The full variable domain, completed using reference TRBV5-1 and TRBJ1-4, is KAGVTQTPRYLIKTRGQQVTLSCSPISGHRSVSWYQQTPGQGLQFLFEYFSETQRNKGNFPGRFSGRQFSNSRSEMNVSTLELGDSALYLCASSAGQGGTNEKLFFGSGTQLSVL.

The V call is TRBV7-2, the J call TRBJ1-1; no clear D. V gave up 0 bases and J gave up 0 bases, with 2 bases separating them. CDR3 length: 13 residues. Germline CDR1 is SGHTA and CDR2 is FQGNSA. CDR3 nucleotides: TGTGCCAGCAGCTTAGCCATGAACACTGAAGCTTTCTTT. Translating gives CASSLAMNTEAFF.

This clone has just a few counts. The genes are TRBV29-1 and TRBJ1-1; the D is unclear. Between the trimmed V and J ends, which lost 7 bases and 2 bases, there was a span of 14 bases. This CDR3 region has 13 residues. Germline values: CDR1 SQVTM, CDR2 ANQGSEA. DNA of the CDR3: TGCAGCGGTGACACCCTATTTAACACTGAAGCTTTCTTT. It codes for CSGDTLFNTEAFF.

The chain carries TRBV19 and TRBJ1-2; TRBD1 might be the D (5 bases). Looked up from germline, CDR1 is LNHDA and CDR2 is SQIVND (reference sequence). The CDR3 sequence is 12 residues long. V was pared by 3 bases and J by 6 bases, with 8 bases between. For the CDR3, the DNA is TGTGCCAGTAGTATGACAGCGAATGGCTACACCTTC. It specifies CASSMTANGYTF.

This chain connects TRBV4-1 to TRBJ2-2; D gene uncertain. The length of the CDR3 is 13 residues. CDR1 and CDR2 (germline): MGHRA, YSYEKL. Trimming took 4 bases from V and 7 from J, leaving 10 bases between them. CDR3 protein: CASSPLSVGELFF. CDR3 sequence (DNA): TGCGCCAGCAGCCCCCTCTCGGTCGGGGAGCTGTTTTTT.

V usage is TRBV11-2 and J usage is TRBJ2-7; 8 bases line up with TRBD2. Germline CDR1 SGHAT, CDR2 FQNNGV. Germline trimming cut 1 base from V and 4 bases from J; bases unmatched to any gene: 6. The CDR3 is 15 amino acids. The CDR3 protein is CASSLVPGGMYEQYF. The CDR3 bases are TGTGCCAGCAGCTTAGTACCGGGGGGGATGTACGAGCAGTACTTC.

The chain carries TRBV7-8 and TRBJ2-7; the D gene is possibly TRBD2 (5 bases). V lost 2 bases, J lost 5 bases, and 16 bases lay in between. CDR1 and CDR2 from the germline V gene are SGHVS and FQNEAQ. The CDR3 runs 15 residues. Here the CDR3 DNA reads TGTGCCAGCAGCTTAATGAGGGCCCCCGGGGACGAGCAGTACTTC. Translated: CASSLMRAPGDEQYF.

The J gene is TRBJ2-3, the V gene TRBV4-1, with 8 bases that match TRBD2. This CDR3 spans 18 amino acids. Germline V gives CDR1 MGHRA, CDR2 YSYEKL. The ends lost 0 bases at V and 7 bases at J; junction bases unmatched: 15. CDR3 nucleotide sequence: TGCGCCAGCAGCCAAGATCACGAAACTAGCGGAATGGGAAATACGCAGTATTTT. Protein: CASSQDHETSGMGNTQYF.

This clone has just one count. This chain uses TRBV5-1 with TRBJ2-1; 8 nucleotides match TRBD1. The CDR3 runs to 14 residues. Germline CDR1 reads SGHRS; CDR2 reads YFSETQ. The V segment lost 4 bases and the J segment 9 bases; nucleotides outside the gene matches: 9. CDR3 nucleotide sequence: TGCGCCAGCAGCGAACCGGGACAGGCTAGTGAGCAGTTCTTC. It translates to CASSEPGQASEQFF.